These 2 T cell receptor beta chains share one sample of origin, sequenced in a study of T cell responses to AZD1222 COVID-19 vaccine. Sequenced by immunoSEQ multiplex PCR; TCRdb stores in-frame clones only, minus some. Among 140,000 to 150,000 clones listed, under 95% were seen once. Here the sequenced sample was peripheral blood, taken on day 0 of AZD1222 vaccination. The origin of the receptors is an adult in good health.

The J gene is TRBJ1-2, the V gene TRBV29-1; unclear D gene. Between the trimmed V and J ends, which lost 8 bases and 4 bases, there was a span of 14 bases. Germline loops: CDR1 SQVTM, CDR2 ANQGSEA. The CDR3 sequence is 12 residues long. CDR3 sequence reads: CSPPWVRYGYTF. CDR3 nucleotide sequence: TGCAGCCCACCCTGGGTACGCTATGGCTACACCTTC. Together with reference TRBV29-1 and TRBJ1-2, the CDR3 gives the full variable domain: SAVISQKPSRDICQRGTSLTIQCQVDSQVTMMFWYRQQPGQSLTLIATANQGSEATYESGFVIDKFPISRPNLTFSTLTVSNMSPEDSSIYLCSPPWVRYGYTFGSGTRLTVV.

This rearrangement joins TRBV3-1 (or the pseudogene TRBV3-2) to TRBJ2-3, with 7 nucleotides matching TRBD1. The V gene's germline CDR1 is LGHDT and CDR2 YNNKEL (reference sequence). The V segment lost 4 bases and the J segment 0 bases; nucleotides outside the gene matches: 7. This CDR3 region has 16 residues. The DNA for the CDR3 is TGTGCCAGCAGCCGGGGACAGTCCATTAGCACAGATACGCAGTATTTT. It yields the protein CASSRGQSISTDTQYF.